The T cell receptor beta chain described here comes from a study of shared clonotypes between healthy human individuals (dated by TCRdb to 2020 to 2022). Regarding the study in general: The cohort comprised a couple of women and a few men aged 18 to 49 years. To estimate repertoire size and how much clonotypes are shared between individuals, the study performed deep sequencing of blood TCR repertoires from a handful of healthy adults. Each donor's leukapheresis produced roughly between roughly 0.85 and 9.5 billion PBMCs. For each donor, CD4 naive and CD4 memory were each run on three plates, CD8 naive on two plates, and CD8 memory on one plate. Different laboratories and diverse techniques were used to prepare libraries and sequence TCR repertoires, to increase sequencing depth and limit assay-specific biases.

The CDR3 covers 14 residues, taking in both the cysteine and the phenylalanine. Solely the CDR3 DNA is kept, with 42 bases framed from the first base. V and J lose 5 bases and 5 bases, and a span of 17 bases separates them. The germline V gene supplies CDR1 SGHDT and CDR2 YYEEEE. Using the deep immunoSEQ assay, multiplex PCR amplified TCR CDR3 regions from genomic DNA. For each cell subset, the extracted genomic DNA was distributed evenly across all wells of several immunoSEQ 96-well plates, and each plate served as one replicate. For sorted subsets, each replicate PCR was loaded with roughly 0.2 ug genomic DNA, equivalent to about 33,000 T cell genomes. Purified libraries were quantified with a Qubit 3.0 fluorometer, sized on a Bioanalyzer 2100, and re-quantified with the KAPA Library Quantification kit. Each immunoSEQ 96-well plate was sequenced on its own single-read 150-cycle Illumina NextSeq 550 flow cell. Regarding the original processing steps: The immunoSEQ output contained only junctional sequences without quality scores, so filtering could not match that applied to full-length reads. To assign V/J genes and CDR3, sequences were annotated against IMGT germline references using PyIR, a Python wrapper for IgBLAST v1.9. Reads with weak V/J assignments (E-value above 1e-6), missing CDR3, stop codons, out-of-frame junctions, or ambiguous translated residues were removed. V3J clonotypes were defined as sequences sharing the same inferred V gene, J gene, and CDR3 amino acid sequence. To compute the percentage overlap between repertoires, the number of shared unique clonotypes was divided by the size of the smaller repertoire. Richness of each repertoire was evaluated using RTK rarefaction, the Chao1 estimator, and Recon v2.1 estimates of unobserved clonotypes. OLGA was used to compute generation probabilities for all TCRbeta clonotypes that the gDNA method yielded from several donors. TCRdb stores this immuneACCESS table with in-frame sequences only. Part of the clones is absent; in the studies checked, under half of the shortfall reflects unresolved V genes, and no reason is known for the rest. D and trimming were read from the DNA, whereas the V and J calls and clone size are those reported in that table. The sample yields 2,500,000 or so clones; around 92% were counted once. The ten most abundant clones make up about 0.41% of the sample.

The donors were healthy, HIV-negative adults with no recently reported acute infections or vaccinations. Every donor was a Caucasian adult living in Nashville, Tennessee, USA. CD4+ T cells were enriched by magnetic negative selection; naive cells were then positively selected on CD45RA, and the negative fraction formed the memory subset. Blood was obtained by leukapheresis, after which PBMCs were separated by Ficoll-Histopaque density gradient centrifugation and cryopreserved in liquid nitrogen vapor phase. Analytical flow cytometry was used to check the purity and quantity of each magnetically sorted T cell population. From each sorted fraction, genomic DNA was isolated and quantified by UV absorbance on a Nanodrop 2000c. A note on this clone: No antigen is known for it. Base qualities are not at hand, and no much larger clone is one base apart.

Study-wide conclusions, independent of this receptor: Sampling was limited to blood, and TCR repertoires in tissue likely differ from TCR repertoires in blood. Pairwise subsampling indicated that sequencing depth was expected to affect the degree of clonotype sharing among donors. Incomplete sequencing was indicated by rarefaction of sorted-subset datasets, despite the large sequencing depth. Because the study included only a small number of donors, the genetic and exposure-history diversity represented was limited. Estimated clonotype richness was generally larger for naive than for memory subsets. Compared with non-shared clonotypes, clonotypes shared by all four sorted-subset donors had higher generation probabilities. Across four donors, about 5% of naive CD4, more than 3% of naive CD8, 2% to 2.5% of memory CD4, and about 0.44% of memory CD8 clonotypes were shared.

Input material: naive CD4+ T cells from PBMCs. Explained via the paper, the cell subset or site label denotes: CD45RA+ positively selected. The sequence derives from a man aged 18 to 30 in good health. Some clones in this sample may be carry-over from other donors' samples. Here the chain combines TRBV5-6 and TRBJ2-7; the D gene is possibly TRBD1 or TRBD2, with 5 bases matching each. The CDR3 sequence is CASSADSGGNEQYF. In nucleotide form, the sequence is TGTGCCAGCAGTGCCGACAGCGGTGGGAACGAGCAGTACTTC. The CDR3 plus the reference TRBV5-6 and TRBJ2-7 genes for the other parts give the full variable domain: DAGVTQSPTHLIKTRGQQVTLRCSPKSGHDTVSWYQQALGQGPQFIFQYYEEEERQRGNFPDRFSGHQFPNYSSELNVNALLLGDSALYLCASSADSGGNEQYFGPGTRLTVT.